This TCR beta chain originates from a study of T cell repertoires in aging, cancer and after chemotherapy. At the level of the study: Donors were grouped into six age bands spanning 30 or younger through 70 or older. Overall study findings and caveats: In each cancer cohort, median generation probability increased across chemotherapy, suggesting thymic output rebounded.

The CDR3 has 15 residues. In germline, CDR1 is LNHDA, CDR2 SQIVND (reference sequence). V was pared by 5 bases and J by 2 bases, with 13 bases between. TCR beta rearrangements were amplified from peripheral blood genomic DNA. TRB rearrangements spanning V, D and J were amplified using mixed TRB-A/B primers. TCRdb redid the calling of the multiplex PCR reads with MiXCR, one entry per CDR3 protein. The sample includes roughly 3,500 distinct CDR3 sequences, about 30% of them seen just once. This clonotype was detected a few times. The antigen remains unidentified. This sequence joins TRBV19 and TRBJ2-1; D gene uncertain. The source is a human donor with a solid tumor. The sample was blood. DNA of the CDR3: TGTGCCAGTAGTTCCGAAGTAGCAGCCTACAATGAGCAGTTCTTC. It specifies CASSSEVAAYNEQFF.